One sample yielded the 7 T cell receptor beta chains listed below, sequenced in a study of T cell repertoires in cytomegalovirus infection. Using its own MiXCR run on the reads, TCRdb lists one record per CDR3 protein. The sample holds around 770,000 distinct CDR3 sequences, around 29% seen once. No antigen is known for these receptors. Here the sequenced sample was cultured CD8+ T cells from PBMCs, taken from culture after CMV antigen stimulation. All receptors derive from a human donor in good health (CMV status not recorded). Some clones in this sample may be carry-over from other donors' samples.

This clonotype was found a few times. The chain employs TRBV27 and TRBJ1-5; D is unclear. CDR3 length equals 14 residues. V gave up 1 base and J gave up 5 bases, with 9 bases separating them. The germline V gene has CDR1 MNHEY and CDR2 SMNVEV (reference sequence). CDR3 in DNA: TGTGCCAGCAGTTTATATGGGTGGGATCAGCCCCAGCATTTT. This translates into CASSLYGWDQPQHF.

This clonotype has at least ten counts. CDR3 in DNA: TGTGCCAGCAGCGTCGTCTCGACTACCGGGGAGCTGTTTTTT. It is translated as CASSVVSTTGELFF. The chain employs TRBV7-9 and TRBJ2-2; the D is unclear. The CDR3 covers 14 residues. The V gene lost 5 bases and the J gene lost 5 bases, with 12 bases spanning the gap. Germline CDR1 reads SEHNR; CDR2 reads FQNEAQ (reference sequence).

V and J are TRBV15 and TRBJ1-5; D ambiguous. The germline CDR1 and CDR2 sequences are LNHNV and YYDKDF (reference sequence). With 1 base removed from V and 5 bases from J, the gap between germline ends came to 6 bases. This CDR3 region has 13 residues. Here the CDR3 reads CATSRGTDQPQHF. CDR3 nucleotide sequence: TGTGCCACCAGCAGAGGCACCGATCAGCCCCAGCATTTT.

The rearrangement uses TRBV7-2 and TRBJ2-1; 8 nucleotides align to TRBD1. V trimming: 8 bases; J trimming: 7 bases; junction bases outside the gene matches: 10. Looked up from germline, CDR1 is SGHTA and CDR2 is FQGNSA. The CDR3 runs 14 residues. The CDR3, as DNA: TGTGCCAGCCAGGCCGTCCGGACAGGGAATGAGCAGTTCTTC. Residues: CASQAVRTGNEQFF.

This chain links TRBV20-1 with TRBJ1-5; 7 positions agree with TRBD1. The CDR3 has 18 residues. CDR1 and CDR2 from the germline V gene are DFQATT and SNEGSKA (reference sequence). With 1 base clipped from V and 0 bases from J, the junction kept 12 bases outside the gene matches. The CDR3 DNA is TGCAGTGCTAGAGCCATAGACAGGGACCTATATAGCAATCAGCCCCAGCATTTT. Protein product: CSARAIDRDLYSNQPQHF.

In this sample, this clonotype turned up a few times. This chain connects TRBV12-3 or TRBV12-4 to TRBJ1-1; D perhaps matches TRBD1 (5 bases). This CDR3 region has 16 residues. V was cut by 3 bases and J by 0 bases, with 14 bases left in between. The CDR3 loop is CASSLSAGLLNTEAFF. DNA for the CDR3: TGTGCCAGCAGTTTGTCGGCAGGGCTGTTGAACACTGAAGCTTTCTTT.

This clonotype was observed at least ten times. This rearrangement joins TRBV6-1 to TRBJ2-5; TRBD1 matches at 10 bases. Germline-derived CDR1 and CDR2 are MNHNS and SASEGT. V lost 5 bases, J lost 5 bases, and 8 bases stayed unmatched. CDR3 length: 15 amino acids. The CDR3 spells CASSLDRGRTETQYF. CDR3 DNA sequence: TGTGCCAGCAGTTTGGACAGGGGGAGGACGGAGACCCAGTACTTC.